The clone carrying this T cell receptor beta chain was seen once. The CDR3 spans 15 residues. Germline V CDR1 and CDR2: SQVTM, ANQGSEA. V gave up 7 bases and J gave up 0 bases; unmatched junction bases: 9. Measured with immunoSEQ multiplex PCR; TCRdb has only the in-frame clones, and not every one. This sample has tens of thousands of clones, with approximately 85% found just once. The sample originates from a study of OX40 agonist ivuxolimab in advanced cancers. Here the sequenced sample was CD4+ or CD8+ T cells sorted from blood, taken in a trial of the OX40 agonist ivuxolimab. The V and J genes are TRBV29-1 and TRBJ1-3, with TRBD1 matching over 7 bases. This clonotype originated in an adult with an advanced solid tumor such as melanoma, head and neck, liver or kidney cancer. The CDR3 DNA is TGCAGCGCCGTAACAGGGGTGGACTCTGGAAACACCATATATTTT. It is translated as CSAVTGVDSGNTIYF.